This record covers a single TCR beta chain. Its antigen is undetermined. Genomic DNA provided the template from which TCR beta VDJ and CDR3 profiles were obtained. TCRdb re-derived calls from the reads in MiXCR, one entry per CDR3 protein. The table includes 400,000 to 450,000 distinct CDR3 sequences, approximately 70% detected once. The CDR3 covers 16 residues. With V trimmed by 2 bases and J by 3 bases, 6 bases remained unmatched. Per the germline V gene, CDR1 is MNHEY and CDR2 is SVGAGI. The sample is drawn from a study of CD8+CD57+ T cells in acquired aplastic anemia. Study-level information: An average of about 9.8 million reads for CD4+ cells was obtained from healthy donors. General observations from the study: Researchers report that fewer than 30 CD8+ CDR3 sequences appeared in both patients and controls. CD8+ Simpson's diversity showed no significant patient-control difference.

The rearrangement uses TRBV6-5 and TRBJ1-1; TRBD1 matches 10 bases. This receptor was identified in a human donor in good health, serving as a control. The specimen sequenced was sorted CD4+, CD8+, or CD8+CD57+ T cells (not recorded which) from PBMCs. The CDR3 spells CASSYPRTGGDTEAFF. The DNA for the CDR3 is TGTGCCAGCAGTTACCCCAGGACAGGGGGGGACACTGAAGCTTTCTTT.